The clone carrying this T cell receptor (beta chain) has only one observation. Its antigen is not identified. Generated by immunoSEQ multiplex PCR, the TCRdb table keeps only in-frame clones and is missing some. In the table there are about 140,000 clones, 85% to 95% of which are singletons. Deletions cut 4 bases from V and 7 bases from J, with 10 bases between. Germline V lookup: CDR1 KGHSH, CDR2 LQKENI. This CDR3 has 12 amino acids. The data were taken from a study of T cell responses to AZD1222 COVID-19 vaccine. Broader study findings: Spike-wide vaccine-associated CD4 TCRs dominated at 160-218 and 743-854. Clonal diversity was possibly underestimated, and the donors were mostly white British, with more females.

The sequence derives from an adult in good health. This chain uses TRBV18 with TRBJ1-2, with D uncertain. Specimen: peripheral blood, collected on day 0 of MenACWY control vaccination. The CDR3: CASSLTEGGYTF. The DNA of the CDR3 is TGTGCCAGCTCACTAACAGAGGGTGGCTACACCTTC.